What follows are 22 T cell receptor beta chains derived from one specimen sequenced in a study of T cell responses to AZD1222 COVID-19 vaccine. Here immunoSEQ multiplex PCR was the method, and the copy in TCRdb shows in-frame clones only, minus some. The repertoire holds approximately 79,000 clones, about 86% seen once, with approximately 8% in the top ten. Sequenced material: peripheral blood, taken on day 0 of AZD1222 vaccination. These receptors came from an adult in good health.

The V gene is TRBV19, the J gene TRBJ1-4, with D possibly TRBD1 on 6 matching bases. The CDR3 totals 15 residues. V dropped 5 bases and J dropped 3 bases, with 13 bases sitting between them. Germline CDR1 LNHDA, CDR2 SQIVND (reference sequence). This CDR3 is CASSSTTGSNEKLFF. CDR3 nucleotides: TGTGCCAGTAGTTCGACGACAGGTTCTAATGAAAAACTGTTTTTT.

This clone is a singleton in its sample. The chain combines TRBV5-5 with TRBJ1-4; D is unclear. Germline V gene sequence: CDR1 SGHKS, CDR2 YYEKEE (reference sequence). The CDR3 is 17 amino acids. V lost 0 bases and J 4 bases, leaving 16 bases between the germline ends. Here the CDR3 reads CASSLAGRVKGNEKLFF. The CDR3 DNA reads TGTGCCAGCAGCTTGGCCGGGAGGGTGAAGGGTAATGAAAAACTGTTTTTT.

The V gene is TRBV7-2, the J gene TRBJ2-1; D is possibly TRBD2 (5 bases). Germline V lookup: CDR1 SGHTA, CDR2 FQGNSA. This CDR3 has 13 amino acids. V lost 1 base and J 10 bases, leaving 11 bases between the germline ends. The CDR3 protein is CASSLEGGREQFF. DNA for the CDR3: TGTGCCAGCAGCTTAGAGGGCGGGCGGGAGCAGTTCTTC.

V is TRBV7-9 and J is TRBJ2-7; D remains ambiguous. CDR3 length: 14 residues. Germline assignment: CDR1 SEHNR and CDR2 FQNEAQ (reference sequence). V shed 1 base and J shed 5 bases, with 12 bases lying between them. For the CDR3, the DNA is TGTGCCAGCAGCTTAGTAAGTCAGGCTGACGAGCAGTACTTC. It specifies CASSLVSQADEQYF.

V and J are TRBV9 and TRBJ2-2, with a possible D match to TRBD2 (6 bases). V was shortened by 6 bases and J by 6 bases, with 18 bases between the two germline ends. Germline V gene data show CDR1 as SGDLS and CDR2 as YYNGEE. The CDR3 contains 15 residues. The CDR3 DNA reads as TGTGCCAGCACCAATCTAGGGGCGGGATCCGGGGAGCTGTTTTTT. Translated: CASTNLGAGSGELFF.

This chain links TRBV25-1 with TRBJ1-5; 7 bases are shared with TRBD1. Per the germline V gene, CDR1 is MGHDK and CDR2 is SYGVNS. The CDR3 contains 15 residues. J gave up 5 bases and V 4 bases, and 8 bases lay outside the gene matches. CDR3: CASSATTGADQPQHF. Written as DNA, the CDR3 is TGTGCCAGCAGTGCAACCACAGGGGCGGATCAGCCCCAGCATTTT.

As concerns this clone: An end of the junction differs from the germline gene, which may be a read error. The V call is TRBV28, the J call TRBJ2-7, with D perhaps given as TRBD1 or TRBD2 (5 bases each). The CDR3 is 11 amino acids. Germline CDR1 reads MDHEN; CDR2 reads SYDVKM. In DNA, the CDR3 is TGTGCCAGCAGTTTATCCCGGGACGTGTTTTTC. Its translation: CASSLSRDVFF.

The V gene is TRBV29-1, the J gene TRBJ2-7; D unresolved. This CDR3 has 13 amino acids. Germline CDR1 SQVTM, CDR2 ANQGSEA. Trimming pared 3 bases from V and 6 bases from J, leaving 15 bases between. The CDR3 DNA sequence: TGCAGCGTTGAGCTTCCCCGTCCGGGCGAGCAGTACTTC. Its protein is CSVELPRPGEQYF.

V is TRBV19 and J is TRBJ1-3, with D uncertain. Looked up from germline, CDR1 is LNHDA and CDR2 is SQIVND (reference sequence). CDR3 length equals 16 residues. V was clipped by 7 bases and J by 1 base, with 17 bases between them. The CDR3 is CASTPNGRRSGNTIYF. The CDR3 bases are TGTGCCAGTACCCCCAACGGACGGCGATCTGGAAACACCATATATTTT.

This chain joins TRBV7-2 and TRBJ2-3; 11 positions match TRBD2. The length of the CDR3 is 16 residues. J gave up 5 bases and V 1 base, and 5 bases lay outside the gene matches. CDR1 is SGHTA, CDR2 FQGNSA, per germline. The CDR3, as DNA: TGTGCCAGCAGCTTAGTGGGCCTAGCGGGAGGAGATACGCAGTATTTT. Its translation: CASSLVGLAGGDTQYF.

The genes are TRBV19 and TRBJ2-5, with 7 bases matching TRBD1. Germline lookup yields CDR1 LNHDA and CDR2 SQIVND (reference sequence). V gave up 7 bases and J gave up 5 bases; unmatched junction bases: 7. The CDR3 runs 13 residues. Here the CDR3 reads CASNKGAGETQYF. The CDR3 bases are TGTGCCAGTAATAAGGGGGCAGGTGAGACCCAGTACTTC.

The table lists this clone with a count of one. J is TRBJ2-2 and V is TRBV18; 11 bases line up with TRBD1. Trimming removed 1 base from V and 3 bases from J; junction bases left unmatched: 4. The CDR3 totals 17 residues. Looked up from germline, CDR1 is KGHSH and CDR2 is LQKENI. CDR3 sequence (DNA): TGTGCCAGCTCACCACAGGACAGGGGGCGTTACACCGGGGAGCTGTTTTTT. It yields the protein CASSPQDRGRYTGELFF. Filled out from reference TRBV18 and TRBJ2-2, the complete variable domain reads NAGVMQNPRHLVRRRGQEARLRCSPMKGHSHVYWYRQLPEEGLKFMVYLQKENIIDESGMPKERFSAEFPKEGPSILRIQQVVRGDSAAYFCASSPQDRGRYTGELFFGEGSRLTVL.

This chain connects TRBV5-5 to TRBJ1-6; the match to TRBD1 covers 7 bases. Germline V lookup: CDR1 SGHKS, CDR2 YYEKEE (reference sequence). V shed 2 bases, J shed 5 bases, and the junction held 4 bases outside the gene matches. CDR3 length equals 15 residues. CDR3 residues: CASSFSGGNNSPLHF. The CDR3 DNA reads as TGTGCCAGCAGCTTTTCAGGGGGAAATAATTCACCCCTCCACTTT.

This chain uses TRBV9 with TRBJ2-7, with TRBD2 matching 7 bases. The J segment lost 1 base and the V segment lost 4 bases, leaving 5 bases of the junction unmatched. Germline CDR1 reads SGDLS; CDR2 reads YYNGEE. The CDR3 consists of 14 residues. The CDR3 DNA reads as TGTGCCAGCAGCCCCCAAGCGGGGTCCTACGAGCAGTACTTC. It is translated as CASSPQAGSYEQYF.

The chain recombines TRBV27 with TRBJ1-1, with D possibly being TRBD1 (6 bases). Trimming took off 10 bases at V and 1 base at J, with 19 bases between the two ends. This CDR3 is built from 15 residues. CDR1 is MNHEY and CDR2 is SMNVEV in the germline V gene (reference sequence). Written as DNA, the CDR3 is TGTGCCACGAAGCCCTGGGGGGGGGCGAACACTGAAGCTTTCTTT. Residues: CATKPWGGANTEAFF.

The DNA for the CDR3 is TGTGCCAGCAGTTCCATGTCAGATACGCAGTATTTT. It specifies CASSSMSDTQYF. The J gene is TRBJ2-3, the V gene TRBV28; D gene uncertain. Germline V gene data show CDR1 as MDHEN and CDR2 as SYDVKM. The CDR3 is made up of 12 amino acids. Trimming stripped 4 bases from V and 4 bases from J, with 6 bases between.

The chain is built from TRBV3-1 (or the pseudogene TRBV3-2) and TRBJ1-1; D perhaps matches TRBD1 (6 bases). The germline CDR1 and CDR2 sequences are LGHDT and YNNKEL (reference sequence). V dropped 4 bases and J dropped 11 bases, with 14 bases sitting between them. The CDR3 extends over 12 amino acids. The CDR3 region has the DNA TGTGCCAGCAGCCCCTGGGAGGGGGGTGCTTTCTTT. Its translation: CASSPWEGGAFF.

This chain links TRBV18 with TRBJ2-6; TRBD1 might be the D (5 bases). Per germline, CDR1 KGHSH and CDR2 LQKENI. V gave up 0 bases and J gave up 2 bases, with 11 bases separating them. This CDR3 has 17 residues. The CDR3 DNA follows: TGTGCCAGCTCACCACCGATACAGGCGGCTGGGGCCAACGTCCTGACTTTC. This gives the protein CASSPPIQAAGANVLTF.

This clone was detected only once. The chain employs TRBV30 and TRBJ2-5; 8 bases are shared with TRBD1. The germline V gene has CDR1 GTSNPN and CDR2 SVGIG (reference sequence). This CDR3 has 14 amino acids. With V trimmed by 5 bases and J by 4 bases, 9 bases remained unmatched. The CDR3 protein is CAWGRQGLGETQYF. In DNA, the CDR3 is TGTGCCTGGGGAAGACAGGGGTTGGGAGAGACCCAGTACTTC.

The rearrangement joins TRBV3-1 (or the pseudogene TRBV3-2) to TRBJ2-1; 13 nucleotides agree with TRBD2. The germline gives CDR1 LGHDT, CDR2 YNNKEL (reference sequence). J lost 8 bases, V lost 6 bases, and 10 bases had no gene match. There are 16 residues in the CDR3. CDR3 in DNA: TGTGCCAGCAGAGGACTAGCGGGAGATTCGGTTTATGAGCAGTTCTTC. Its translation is CASRGLAGDSVYEQFF.

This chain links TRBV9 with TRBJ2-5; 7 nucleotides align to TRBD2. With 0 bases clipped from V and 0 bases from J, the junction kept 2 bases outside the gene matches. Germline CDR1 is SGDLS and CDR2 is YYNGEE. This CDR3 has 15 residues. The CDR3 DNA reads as TGTGCCAGCAGCGTAGACGGGAGGAACCAAGAGACCCAGTACTTC. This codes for CASSVDGRNQETQYF.

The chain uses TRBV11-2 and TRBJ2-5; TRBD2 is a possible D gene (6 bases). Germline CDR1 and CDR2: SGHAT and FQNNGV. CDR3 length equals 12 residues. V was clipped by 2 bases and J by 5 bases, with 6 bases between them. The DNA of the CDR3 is TGTGCCAGCAGCTTACGGGGGGAGACCCAGTACTTC. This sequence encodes CASSLRGETQYF.